What follows describes a single TCR beta chain. The antigen remains unidentified. These data originate in a study of cytomegalovirus exposure and HLA in healthy donors. Study-wide points: Cytomegalovirus status, reportedly, was diagnosed with high specificity and sensitivity by the classifier.

PCR amplification relied on 60 Vbeta primers (plus 13 Jbeta primers). Sequencing used immunoSEQ multiplex PCR; TCRdb keeps in-frame clones, though not all of them. This table holds over 200,000 clones, roughly 82% found once. V trimming: 8 bases; J trimming: 1 base; junction bases outside the gene matches: 4. The CDR3 contains 13 residues. Germline CDR1 reads LNHDA; CDR2 reads SQIVND (reference sequence). The sequence was collected from a man aged 35-49 years in good health and CMV-seropositive. Sequences were obtained from PBMCs. The chain is built from TRBV19 and TRBJ1-1, with 7 nucleotides matching TRBD1. This CDR3 reads CASDRQGNTEAFF. The CDR3 bases are TGTGCCAGTGATCGACAGGGGAACACTGAAGCTTTCTTT.